This paragraph reports one T cell receptor (beta chain). This sample stems from a study of blood T cell repertoires in COVID-19. Study details: The cDNA or gDNA used as material had been derived from T cells, B-cell-depleted T cells, or PBMCs.

The J segment lost 3 bases and the V segment lost 2 bases, leaving 2 bases of the junction unmatched. Germline values: CDR1 SGHKS, CDR2 YYEKEE (reference sequence). The length of the CDR3 is 15 residues. The repertoire was sequenced with immunoSEQ multiplex PCR; TCRdb's copy has only in-frame clones and lacks some. The repertoire includes approximately 100,000 clones, roughly 92% of them detected once, and around 5.7% sits in the top ten. The TCR originated in a man aged 65-85 years with acute or convalescent COVID-19. The sample was peripheral blood. This chain joins TRBV5-5 and TRBJ2-1; 10 bases match TRBD2. The DNA of the CDR3 is TGTGCCAGCAGCTTACTAGCGGGGAACTACAATGAGCAGTTCTTC. Amino acid sequence: CASSLLAGNYNEQFF.